Detailed here is one T cell receptor beta chain. Its antigen is currently unknown. TCRdb keeps only in-frame clones here, not all; method: immunoSEQ multiplex PCR. This table holds about 350,000 clones, about 85% found once. V lost 4 bases and J lost 2; bases outside the gene matches: 5. The V gene's germline CDR1 is LNHDA and CDR2 SQIVND (reference sequence). The CDR3 runs 16 residues. This sample is drawn from a study of Ad26.COV2.S vaccination and SARS-CoV-2 variants. The wider study: In the COV1001 trial, the donor was in the Ad26.COV2.S arm. Donor got 5x10^10 or 1x10^11 viral particles of Ad26.COV2.S.

Treatment indicated: some 20 received Ad26.COV2.S at low or high dose, single or two shots; 5 received placebo; per-sample allocation not given. Material that was analyzed had been drawn on day 63 after the first vaccine or placebo injection. Study outcomes and limitations: From the TCR breadth and depth analyses, total T cell responses may have been underestimated. Reported findings describe substantial breadth in spike-specific CD8+ and CD4+ T cell responses following vaccination.

This sequence originates from a person aged 18-65 years who received the Ad26.COV2.S COVID-19 vaccine or a placebo. Sequenced material: peripheral blood, taken in a trial of Ad26.COV2.S vaccine versus placebo. This chain joins TRBV19 and TRBJ2-3; 11 bases align to TRBD2. CDR3 in DNA: TGTGCCAGTAGTAAGACTAGCGGGACCAACACAGATACGCAGTATTTT. Its protein is CASSKTSGTNTDTQYF.